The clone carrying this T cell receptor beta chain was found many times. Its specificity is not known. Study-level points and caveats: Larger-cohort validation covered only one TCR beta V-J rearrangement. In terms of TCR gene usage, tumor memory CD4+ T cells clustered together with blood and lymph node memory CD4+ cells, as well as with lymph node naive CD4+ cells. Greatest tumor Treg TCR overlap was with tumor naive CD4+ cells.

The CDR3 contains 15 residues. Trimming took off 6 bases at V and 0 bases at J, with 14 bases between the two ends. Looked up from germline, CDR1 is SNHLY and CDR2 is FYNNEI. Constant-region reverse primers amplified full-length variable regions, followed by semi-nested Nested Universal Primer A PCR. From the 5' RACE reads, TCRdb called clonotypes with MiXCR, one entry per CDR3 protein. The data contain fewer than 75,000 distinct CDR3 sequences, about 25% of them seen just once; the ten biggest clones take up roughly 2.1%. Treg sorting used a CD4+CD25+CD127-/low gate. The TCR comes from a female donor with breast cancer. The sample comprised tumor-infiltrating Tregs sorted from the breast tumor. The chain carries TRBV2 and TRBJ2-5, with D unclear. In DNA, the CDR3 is TGTGCCAGCAGCCCGTTTGGGTCAGACCAAGAGACCCAGTACTTC. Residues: CASSPFGSDQETQYF.